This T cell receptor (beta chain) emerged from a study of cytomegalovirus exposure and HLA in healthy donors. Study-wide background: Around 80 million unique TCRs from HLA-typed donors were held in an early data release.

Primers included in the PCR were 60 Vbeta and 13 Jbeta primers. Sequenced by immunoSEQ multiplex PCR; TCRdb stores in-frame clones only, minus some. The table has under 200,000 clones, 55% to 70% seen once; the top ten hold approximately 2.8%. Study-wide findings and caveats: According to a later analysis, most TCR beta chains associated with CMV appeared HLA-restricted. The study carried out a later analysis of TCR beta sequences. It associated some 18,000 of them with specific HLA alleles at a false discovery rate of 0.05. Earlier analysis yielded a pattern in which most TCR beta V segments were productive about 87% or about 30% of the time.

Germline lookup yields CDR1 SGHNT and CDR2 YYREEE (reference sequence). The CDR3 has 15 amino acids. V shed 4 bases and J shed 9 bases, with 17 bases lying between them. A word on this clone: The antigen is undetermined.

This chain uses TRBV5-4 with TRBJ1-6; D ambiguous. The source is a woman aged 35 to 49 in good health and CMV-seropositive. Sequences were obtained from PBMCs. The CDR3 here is CASSPWRESGSPLHF. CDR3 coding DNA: TGTGCCAGCAGCCCGTGGAGGGAAAGCGGTTCACCCCTCCACTTT.